This T cell receptor (beta chain) was identified in a study of technical replicates of blood from several donors. The data were produced by immunoSEQ multiplex PCR, yet TCRdb's version contains in-frame clones alone and is incomplete. Here the sample spans more than 70,000 clones, 85% to 95% being singletons. This CDR3 region has 14 residues. CDR1 and CDR2 from the germline V gene are LNHDA and SQIVND (reference sequence). The V gene end was trimmed by 6 bases and the J gene end by 5 bases; junction bases not matched to a gene: 4. Sequencing input: T cells isolated from PBMCs. This clonotype was obtained from a human donor in good health. The chain recombines TRBV19 with TRBJ2-3; 11 bases fit TRBD2. This CDR3 is CASRTSGIRDTQYF. The CDR3 DNA sequence: TGTGCCAGTAGGACTAGCGGGATTCGAGATACGCAGTATTTT.